Sequencing of this T cell receptor (beta chain) was carried out in a study of blood T cell repertoires in COVID-19. The CDR3 runs to 16 residues. Germline lookup yields CDR1 SGHAT and CDR2 FQNNGV. The ends lost 4 bases at V and 7 bases at J; junction bases unmatched: 12. Sequencing was performed with immunoSEQ multiplex PCR; in TCRdb, only in-frame clones are kept and a portion is missing. The sample shows more than 250,000 clones, around nine tenths of them seen only once. The chain combines TRBV11-2 with TRBJ2-1; 8 bases line up with TRBD2. The sample consisted of peripheral blood. The TCR was taken from a man aged 45 to 65 with active or convalescent COVID-19. CDR3 amino acids: CASSSFGGRSRNEQFF. The DNA of the CDR3 is TGTGCCAGCAGCTCATTCGGCGGGAGGTCGAGGAATGAGCAGTTCTTC. Together with reference TRBV11-2 and TRBJ2-1, the CDR3 gives the full variable domain: EAGVAQSPRYKIIEKRQSVAFWCNPISGHATLYWYQQILGQGPKLLIQFQNNGVVDDSQLPKDRFSAERLKGVDSTLKIQPAKLEDSAVYLCASSSFGGRSRNEQFFGPGTRLTVL.